One T cell receptor (beta chain) is described in this entry. Its antigen is not identified. Researchers ran the PCR with 60 Vbeta and 13 Jbeta primers. Sequencing used immunoSEQ multiplex PCR; TCRdb keeps in-frame clones, though not all of them. The profile shows more than 150,000 clones, 65% to 80% of them singletons. These data are taken from a study of cytomegalovirus exposure and HLA in healthy donors. General observations from the study: Based on reports, TCR beta sequences accurately predicted HLA-A and HLA-B alleles for most subjects.

V shed 5 bases and J 5 bases; nucleotides not matched to a gene: 4. Germline values: CDR1 KGHSH, CDR2 LQKENI. There are 15 residues in the CDR3. The sequence came from a woman between 45 and 60 years old in good health and CMV-seropositive. The V call is TRBV18, the J call TRBJ2-3; 13 bases agree with TRBD2. The sample taken for sequencing was PBMCs. The chain's CDR3 is CASSDRLAGGDTQYF. CDR3 in DNA: TGTGCCAGCTCAGATAGACTAGCGGGAGGAGATACGCAGTATTTT.